This TCR beta chain is from a study of blood T cell repertoires in COVID-19. Clones were sequenced by immunoSEQ multiplex PCR, and TCRdb holds only the in-frame ones, with some missing. Here the sample spans a few hundred thousand clones, 84% being singletons. There are 12 residues in the CDR3. Trimming took 5 bases from V and 5 from J; bases not matched to a gene: 3. Germline V CDR1 and CDR2: SGHAT, FQNNGV. The sample taken for sequencing was peripheral blood. J is TRBJ2-7 and V is TRBV11-2; TRBD1 agrees at 7 bases. The TCR originated in a woman between 25 and 40 years old who had recovered from COVID-19. The CDR3 sequence is CASSTGVHEQYF. In DNA form, the CDR3 reads TGTGCCAGCAGCACAGGGGTCCACGAGCAGTACTTC.